This TCR beta chain was recovered during a study of T cells expressing NK-cell markers (TCRdb year 2020). At the level of the whole study: TCR beta-chain repertoires were profiled in sorted CD3+CD56+NKG2C+, CD3+CD56+NKG2C- and CD3+CD56-NKG2C+ T-cell subsets from several donors. All eight donors whose samples were sequenced were randomly selected healthy volunteers, three of them men and five women. Of the eight sequenced donors, seven were found to be HCMV-seropositive and one was found to be HCMV-seronegative. The libraries were sequenced on Illumina HiSeq 2000/2500, MiSeq or NextSeq, producing 2 x 150 bp reads.

Spanning cysteine to phenylalanine, the CDR3 consists of 13 amino acids. A DNA sequence was not provided. CDR1 and CDR2 are drawn from the germline V gene: SGHRS, YFSETQ. Sequencing used an Illumina HiSeq 2000. The TCR beta cDNA libraries were made using 5'RACE template switching, a step that added both a universal primer site and unique molecular identifiers. Priming for cDNA synthesis came from the TCR beta constant segment, and two successive PCR amplification steps followed. On the study's bioinformatics: MIGEC was used to demultiplex reads and group reads by UMI, and MiTCR was used to assemble and quantify clonotypes. To exclude erroneous sequences, only TCR cDNA sequences supported by at least two reads were retained. The tcR package was used for downstream repertoire analysis, with clonotypes matched between fractions based on CDR3 nucleotide sequence plus V segment. VDJmatch was used to annotate antigen specificity against VDJdb, with one amino acid substitution in CDR3 permitted. TCRdb reanalyzed the reads, keeping one entry per CDR3 protein sequence and omitting DNA. Here the V and J calls rest on TCRdb's processing, not on the authors' analysis. The sample's own table lists hundreds of thousands of distinct CDR3 sequences. The top ten clones comprise 7.3% of the sample.

Beyond this particular receptor, the publication reports: In 6 or 7 donors, the dominant CD3+CD56+NKG2C+ clonotypes ranked among the top 10 CD8+ clonotypes, making up about 1.0-8% of CD8+ T cells. Whether the expanded NKG2C-expressing T cell clones were specific for HCMV antigens remained unclear. Those dominant clonotypes were again the most abundant among CD3+CD56-NKG2C+ cells in a few donors, at roughly 25-65%.

A commercial ELISA kit detecting HCMV-specific IgG in serum was used to determine HCMV serostatus. Ficoll density gradient centrifugation was used to isolate peripheral blood mononuclear cells from blood. About this clonotype: No cognate antigen has been identified for it.

The TCR sequence derives from a woman between 18 and 69 years old in good health. The chain was built from TRBV5-1 and TRBJ1-2. Input material: blood T cells: a sorted CD56 or NKG2C T cell subset, CD4+ or CD8+ T cells, or bulk PBMC T cells (not recorded which). The CDR3 in this case is CASSLVADYGYTF.